The clone carrying this T cell receptor beta chain was observed many times. V lost 5 bases to trimming and J lost 7 bases, with 13 bases between them. This CDR3 comprises 12 residues. Germline values: CDR1 SGHRS, CDR2 YFSETQ. TCRdb fed the 5' RACE reads into MiXCR, producing one record per CDR3 protein. Of about 220,000 distinct CDR3 sequences listed, around 6.9% were seen once; the top ten hold around 1.8%. This record belongs to a study of identical twins. These data also featured in a second study, about yellow fever vaccine responses in identical twins.

This TCR came from a woman younger than 30 in good health. This chain links TRBV5-1 with TRBJ2-7, with D perhaps TRBD2 (6 bases). Sequences were obtained from memory (CD45RO+) T cells sorted from blood. The CDR3 region is CASSSRTNEQYF. The CDR3 DNA reads TGCGCCAGCAGTTCCCGGACTAATGAGCAGTACTTC.